This T cell receptor (beta chain) was found in a study of post-analysis software for immune sequencing data. Study as a whole: Included among the disease courses, which were recorded for the cohort, were relapsing-remitting, secondary progressive and progressive-relapsing multiple sclerosis. Study results and caveats: Compared with controls, patients had more of five TRBV segments, including TRBV5-6, TRBV5-1 and TRBV20-1.

The authors incorporated unique molecular identifiers into the TCR beta cDNA libraries. TCRdb used MiXCR to reprocess the PCR reads, holding one entry per CDR3 protein. In the table there are roughly 800,000 distinct CDR3 sequences, roughly 27% of which are singletons. This clonotype was counted a single time. The antigen is undetermined. Trimming stripped 1 base from V and 5 bases from J, with 14 bases between. The germline gives CDR1 SGHVS, CDR2 FQNEAQ. This CDR3 contains 15 residues. Sequenced material: blood. The rearrangement uses TRBV7-8 and TRBJ1-1, with D hard to call. This clonotype was obtained from a girl between 10 and 17 years old with multiple sclerosis. The CDR3 loop reads CASSLGAGGFTEAFF. In DNA form, the CDR3 reads TGTGCCAGCAGCTTAGGGGCAGGAGGCTTTACTGAAGCTTTCTTT.